The clone carrying this TCR beta chain has more than one count but fewer than ten. The target antigen is unknown. Genomic DNA in a quantity of about 2 micrograms was derived from cryopreserved PBMCs for TCR beta libraries. Here immunoSEQ multiplex PCR was the method, and the copy in TCRdb shows in-frame clones only, minus some. The data show more than 55,000 clones, approximately 75% seen once. CDR1 is SGHNT and CDR2 is YYREEE in the germline V gene (reference sequence). This CDR3 has 15 amino acids. V was clipped by 1 base and J by 4 bases, with 11 bases between them. This entry comes from a study of cytotoxic CD8 clonotypes in ibrutinib-treated CLL. Study results and limitations: Clonality (at baseline) was higher than in age-matched healthy donors and tracked circulating CD8+ T-cell counts.

Specimen: PBMCs, collected after 12 months of ibrutinib treatment. V gene TRBV5-4 combines with J gene TRBJ2-2; D is unclear. The source of this sequence is a human donor with chronic lymphocytic leukemia. CDR3 amino acids: CASSLRGAVTGELFF. CDR3 nucleotides: TGTGCCAGCAGCTTGCGAGGTGCGGTCACCGGGGAGCTGTTTTTT.